This T cell receptor beta chain was obtained from a study of T cell changes during pregnancy in multiple sclerosis. The repertoire was sequenced with immunoSEQ multiplex PCR; TCRdb's copy has only in-frame clones and lacks some. The profile covers 84,000 or so clones, with 94% appearing a single time and 2.5% taken by the ten largest. Germline values: CDR1 SGHAT, CDR2 FQNNGV. J was trimmed by 9 bases and V by 6 bases; bases with no gene match: 5. The CDR3 length is 11 residues. The rearrangement joins TRBV11-2 to TRBJ2-7, with 7 bases fitting TRBD2. This receptor was identified in a female donor with multiple sclerosis, enrolled in a pregnancy study. The sequences come from peripheral blood, collected in the third trimester of pregnancy. CDR3 bases: TGTGCCAGCAGTAGCGGGCCGGCGCAGTACTTC. It yields the protein CASSSGPAQYF.